These 24 T cell receptor beta chains were sequenced from one sample in a study of blood T cell repertoires in COVID-19. Generated by immunoSEQ multiplex PCR, the TCRdb table keeps only in-frame clones and is missing some. The profile shows around 81,000 clones, almost 90% of them singletons. Sequencing used peripheral blood. The receptors here all came from a woman older than 75 with acute or convalescent COVID-19.

The chain carries TRBV6-2 or TRBV6-3 and TRBJ2-1; 7 bases match TRBD2. The CDR3 consists of 16 residues. V gave up 2 bases and J gave up 12 bases; unmatched junction bases: 16. The germline V gene has CDR1 MNHEY and CDR2 SVGEGT. The CDR3 DNA reads as TGTGCCAGCAGTTACGGGCGGGAGCCAATTCCTGAGGGGCAGTTCTTC. This sequence encodes CASSYGREPIPEGQFF.

The V call is TRBV14, the J call TRBJ1-1, with a tentative D call TRBD1 (6 bases). This CDR3 has 14 amino acids. Germline V gene lookup returns CDR1 SGHDN and CDR2 FVKESK. V dropped 1 base and J dropped 6 bases, with 12 bases sitting between them. The CDR3 DNA reads as TGTGCCAGCAGCCAAGCCCGTGGGGGCGCTGAAGCTTTCTTT. The encoded protein is CASSQARGGAEAFF.

V usage is TRBV19 and J usage is TRBJ2-1; TRBD1 agrees at 7 bases. J was trimmed by 7 bases and V by 1 base; bases with no gene match: 4. The CDR3 has 14 residues. Germline V gene sequence: CDR1 LNHDA, CDR2 SQIVND (reference sequence). The DNA of the CDR3 is TGTGCCAGTAGTATAGGACAGGGACGGAATGAGCAGTTCTTC. It encodes CASSIGQGRNEQFF. Looking up the rest from reference TRBV19 and TRBJ2-1 gives the full variable domain: DGGITQSPKYLFRKEGQNVTLSCEQNLNHDAMYWYRQDPGQGLRLIYYSQIVNDFQKGDIAEGYSVSREKKESFPLTVTSAQKNPTAFYLCASSIGQGRNEQFFGPGTRLTVL.

The count of this clone is one. The gene calls are TRBV2 and TRBJ1-5; TRBD1 aligns across 8 bases. This CDR3 is built from 13 residues. Germline trimming cut 5 bases from V and 6 bases from J; bases unmatched to any gene: 3. CDR1 and CDR2 (germline): SNHLY, FYNNEI. CDR3 residues: CASSSTGGQPQHF. The CDR3 DNA follows: TGTGCCAGCAGTTCCACAGGGGGTCAGCCCCAGCATTTT.

The DNA of the CDR3 is TGCAGTGCTAGTTCTTTTCGTGACTTCTTTCACAACGAGCAGTACTTC. Its translation is CSASSFRDFFHNEQYF. The genes are TRBV20-1 and TRBJ2-7; D remains unclear. Germline loops: CDR1 DFQATT, CDR2 SNEGSKA (reference sequence). V lost 3 bases and J 5 bases, leaving 23 bases between the germline ends. The CDR3 loop spans 16 amino acids.

The chain has TRBV19 and TRBJ1-6, with D hard to call. The CDR3 has 15 residues. V was pared by 3 bases and J by 3 bases, with 9 bases between. Per germline, CDR1 LNHDA and CDR2 SQIVND (reference sequence). CDR3 residues: CASSIGALYNSPLHF. The CDR3 DNA sequence: TGTGCCAGTAGTATCGGTGCGCTCTATAATTCACCCCTCCACTTT.

This clone was observed once. The chain joins TRBV5-4 to TRBJ2-7; 8 nucleotides align to TRBD1. This CDR3 is 15 amino acids long. The junction had 7 bases not matched to a gene; V was cut back by 0 bases and J by 5 bases. Germline V CDR1 and CDR2: SGHNT, YYREEE (reference sequence). CDR3: CASSLEARGLDEQYF. Written as DNA, the CDR3 is TGTGCCAGCAGCTTGGAGGCCAGGGGGCTTGACGAGCAGTACTTC.

The gene calls are TRBV6-5 and TRBJ1-1; D unresolved. The CDR3 is 14 amino acids. The V end was cut by 0 bases, the J end by 1 base, with 6 bases between. CDR1 MNHEY and CDR2 SVGAGI come from the germline V gene. Here the CDR3 reads CASSYSTTNTEAFF. The CDR3 DNA reads as TGTGCCAGCAGTTACTCGACTACGAACACTGAAGCTTTCTTT.

The rearrangement joins TRBV2 to TRBJ1-4; tentatively, D is TRBD1 (5 bases). Per the germline V gene, CDR1 is SNHLY and CDR2 is FYNNEI. V lost 6 bases and J 4 bases, leaving 18 bases between the germline ends. The CDR3 consists of 16 residues. The CDR3 spells CASSVRQIKSNEKLFF. The CDR3 nucleotides are TGTGCCAGCAGCGTTCGACAGATCAAGAGTAATGAAAAACTGTTTTTT.

V gene TRBV12-3 or TRBV12-4 combines with J gene TRBJ2-3; no definite D call. V lost 3 bases to trimming and J lost 4 bases, with 5 bases between them. This CDR3 contains 12 residues. CDR3 in amino acids: CASSLSADTQYF. In DNA, the CDR3 is TGTGCCAGCAGTTTGTCGGCAGATACGCAGTATTTT.

The chain links TRBV19 to TRBJ1-2; D ambiguous. Per germline, CDR1 LNHDA and CDR2 SQIVND (reference sequence). The CDR3 has 13 residues. Trimming removed 0 bases from V and 4 bases from J, with 6 bases in between. CDR3 bases: TGTGCCAGTAGTATAGATCTCAGCTATGGCTACACCTTC. Its translation: CASSIDLSYGYTF.

The rearrangement links TRBV7-9 to TRBJ2-2, with 10 bases that match TRBD1. This CDR3 spans 16 amino acids. Looked up from germline, CDR1 is SEHNR and CDR2 is FQNEAQ (reference sequence). J lost 4 bases, V lost 3 bases, and 5 bases had no gene match. CDR3 region: CASSFLRDRGTGELFF. The DNA for the CDR3 is TGTGCCAGCAGCTTTCTCCGGGACAGGGGCACCGGGGAGCTGTTTTTT.

The chain carries TRBV5-4 and TRBJ2-2; 13 bases agree with TRBD2. The J segment lost 7 bases and the V segment lost 4 bases, leaving 7 bases of the junction unmatched. The CDR3 extends over 16 amino acids. CDR1 and CDR2 (germline): SGHNT, YYREEE (reference sequence). The CDR3 bases are TGTGCCAGCAGCCAAGGACTAGCGGGAGACATCGGGGAGCTGTTTTTT. It is translated as CASSQGLAGDIGELFF.

The genes are TRBV7-2 and TRBJ1-4, with 7 bases fitting TRBD1. CDR1 is SGHTA and CDR2 is FQGNSA in the germline V gene. J lost 7 bases, V lost 4 bases, and 9 bases had no gene match. CDR3 length equals 15 residues. The CDR3 bases are TGTGCCAGCAGCTCCCAAGGGGGCGCCAGTGAAAAACTGTTTTTT. This codes for CASSSQGGASEKLFF.

On this clone itself: The germline gene is not matched at one end of the junction; a read error may be the cause. As DNA, the CDR3 is TGTGCCAGCAGCATAGCGGGAGGGCTTCAGAATGAGCAGTTCTTC. Translated, it gives CASSIAGGLQNEQFF. This chain connects TRBV7-6 to TRBJ2-1; 11 bases align to TRBD2. Germline V gene sequence: CDR1 SGHVS, CDR2 FNYEAQ. The CDR3 is made up of 15 amino acids. The whole variable domain, remainder taken from reference TRBV7-6 and TRBJ2-1, is GAGVSQSPRYKVTKRGQDVALRCDPISGHVSLYWYRQALGQGPEFLTYFNYEAQQDKSGLPNDRFSAERPEGSISTLTIQRTEQRDSAMYRCASSIAGGLQNEQFFGPGTRLTVL.

This chain uses TRBV14 with TRBJ1-2; weak D call: TRBD1 (5 bases). V gave up 1 base and J gave up 5 bases, with 11 bases separating them. CDR3 size: 14 residues. Germline lookup yields CDR1 SGHDN and CDR2 FVKESK. The CDR3 protein is CASSQGGQGYGYTF. Written as DNA, the CDR3 is TGTGCCAGCAGCCAAGGGGGCCAGGGATATGGCTACACCTTC.

The rearrangement links TRBV11-2 to TRBJ2-3; TRBD1 matches at 9 bases. CDR1 SGHAT and CDR2 FQNNGV come from the germline V gene. J lost 4 bases, V lost 5 bases, and 16 bases had no gene match. The CDR3 spans 18 residues. The CDR3 loop is CASSLVVTGGSLADTQYF. As DNA, the CDR3 is TGTGCCAGCAGCCTAGTGGTTACAGGGGGCTCCCTGGCAGATACGCAGTATTTT.

This chain links TRBV7-8 with TRBJ2-7, with 10 bases aligning to TRBD2. The CDR3 contains 16 residues. V trimming: 1 base; J trimming: 7 bases; junction bases outside the gene matches: 10. CDR1 and CDR2 (germline): SGHVS, FQNEAQ. The CDR3 coding sequence is TGTGCCAGCAGCTTAGATCTAGCGGGAGCATCGTGGGAGCAGTACTTC. Protein: CASSLDLAGASWEQYF.

The V call is TRBV7-9, the J call TRBJ1-2; 11 positions agree with TRBD1. Germline V CDR1 and CDR2: SEHNR, FQNEAQ (reference sequence). The CDR3 is 15 amino acids. With 8 bases clipped from V and 5 bases from J, the junction kept 10 bases outside the gene matches. The CDR3 DNA follows: TGTGCCAGCCGACCCGGGACAGGGGGTTGGTATGGCTACACCTTC. Protein sequence: CASRPGTGGWYGYTF.

This clone was observed a single time. This rearrangement joins TRBV7-6 to TRBJ1-3; D is perhaps TRBD1 (5 bases). This CDR3 has 16 residues. Germline CDR1 SGHVS, CDR2 FNYEAQ. V lost 5 bases and J 4 bases, leaving 18 bases between the germline ends. The CDR3 DNA reads TGTGCCAGCAGCCCCTTACCCTCAGGGAAAGGAAACACCATATATTTT. Its protein product is CASSPLPSGKGNTIYF.

This clone was counted once. The chain links TRBV7-2 to TRBJ2-1; 14 nucleotides agree with TRBD2. The CDR3 consists of 18 residues. V trimming: 5 bases; J trimming: 4 bases; junction bases outside the gene matches: 10. Germline V gives CDR1 SGHTA, CDR2 FQGNSA. The CDR3 loop is CASSRRLAGGRPYNEQFF. The CDR3 region has the DNA TGTGCCAGCAGCCGCCGACTAGCGGGGGGGCGGCCTTACAATGAGCAGTTCTTC.

The J gene is TRBJ1-1, the V gene TRBV14, with D uncertain. V was trimmed by 0 bases and J by 6 bases, leaving 17 bases between them. CDR3 length equals 16 residues. The germline gives CDR1 SGHDN, CDR2 FVKESK. The CDR3 reads CASSQDFGRAFPEAFF. DNA for the CDR3: TGTGCCAGCAGCCAAGATTTCGGGAGGGCTTTCCCTGAAGCTTTCTTT. The full variable domain, with the rest looked up from reference TRBV14 and TRBJ1-1, is EAGVTQFPSHSVIEKGQTVTLRCDPISGHDNLYWYRRVMGKEIKFLLHFVKESKQDESGMPNNRFLAERTGGTYSTLKVQPAELEDSGVYFCASSQDFGRAFPEAFFGQGTRLTVV.

J is TRBJ1-3 and V is TRBV19; D is unresolved. Germline CDR1 reads LNHDA; CDR2 reads SQIVND (reference sequence). CDR3 size: 15 residues. Trimming took 6 bases from V and 0 from J, leaving 12 bases between them. Here the CDR3 DNA reads TGTGCCAGTAGGCGGGCCCTCAGCTCTGGAAACACCATATATTTT. It is translated as CASRRALSSGNTIYF.

This clone was found once. The chain uses TRBV11-3 and TRBJ2-7, with 7 bases that match TRBD2. Germline V gene data show CDR1 as SGHNT and CDR2 as YENEEA. After removal of 5 bases from V and 9 bases from J, the junction contained 7 bases not matched to a gene. This CDR3 has 12 amino acids. CDR3 bases: TGTGCCAGCAGCCAAAGGACTAGTCGGCAGTACTTC. Translating it yields CASSQRTSRQYF.